What follows describes a single T cell receptor (beta chain). In the absence of a count, this clonotype is rated medium-sized (0.01 to 0.1%) from its frequency. The antigen it binds to is not known. The data originate from a study of T cells in severe cutaneous drug reactions (dated by TCRdb to about 2019). For the wider study: Recruitment took place between about 2011 and 2019, drawing patients from Taiwan, Thailand and a European registry network. Only patients with a probable or definite SJS/TEN or DRESS diagnosis by RegiSCAR criteria were enrolled. The Naranjo algorithm and the ALDEN drug causality algorithm were used to assign the culprit drug. Blister fluids/cells, PBMC and other biological samples were taken from patients in the acute stage or the recovery stage. The study combined bulk TCR sequencing with single-cell sequencing, quantitative PCR validation, functional assays and transgenic mouse experiments. To build the libraries, iRepertoire multiplex PCR was used, and the authors pointed to a comparison in which iRepertoire and 5' RACE methods, with or without UMI, captured abundant clonotypes similarly.

Library preparation used the iRepertoire multiplex PCR system with TCR subtype-specific primers for both bulk and single-cell sequencing. Multiplex PCR with primers targeting V, D and J gene regions was used to generate bulk TCR beta libraries. Bulk TCR library preparation used roughly 95-550 ng of RNA per sample as input. An Illumina MiSeq was used to sequence bulk TCR beta amplicons. The authors' analysis ran thus. Sample misassignments and low-quality sequencing reads were filtered out during quality control steps. CDR3 was defined as the amino acids between the V-gene Y[YFLI]C motif and the J-segment [FW]GXGT motif. The IMGT database was followed for TRBV and TRBJ gene assignments and CDR3 clonotypes. TRBV expression in each sample was normalized to the mean of the same gene in PBMC from 44 healthy donors. The reads underwent TCRdb reprocessing, giving one record for each CDR3 protein sequence and no DNA. The V and J calls come from TCRdb's annotation, not from the publication. The table of this sample itemizes roughly 5,500 distinct CDR3 sequences. Just over 15% of the sample is in the top ten clones.

Sequencing was performed on donors who were patients with carbamazepine-induced Stevens-Johnson syndrome or toxic epidermal necrolysis (CBZ-SJS/TEN). Peripheral blood repertoires were obtained from CBZ-SJS/TEN patients of Han Chinese (about 5) and European (roughly six) origin. To search for drug-specific clonotypes, the T cell receptor repertoires of patients with drug-induced severe cutaneous adverse reactions were profiled by next-generation sequencing. The RNA was isolated from either blister cells of skin lesions or peripheral blood mononuclear cells. CDR1 and CDR2, per the germline V gene, are MDHEN and SYDVKM. The CDR3 starts with the cysteine, ends with the phenylalanine, and has 13 residues. DNA is not recorded here. Findings and caveats that apply to the study as a whole: A strong increase in TRBV12-4 usage was observed in CBZ-SJS/TEN patients, with averages of roughly 33% in blister cells and roughly 5% in PBMC. The authors noted that whether the public TCR generalizes to SJS/TEN caused by other drugs still needs further study. A public TCRbeta CDR3, present at a mean of approximately 13% in all seven CBZ-SJS/TEN blister samples, was undetectable or scarce in PBMC from tolerant controls and healthy donors.

The origin of this receptor is a human donor with a severe cutaneous adverse drug reaction. The rearranged chain carries TRBV28 and TRBJ1-1. The specimen sequenced was PBMCs. CDR3 protein: CASSLSGNTEAFF.